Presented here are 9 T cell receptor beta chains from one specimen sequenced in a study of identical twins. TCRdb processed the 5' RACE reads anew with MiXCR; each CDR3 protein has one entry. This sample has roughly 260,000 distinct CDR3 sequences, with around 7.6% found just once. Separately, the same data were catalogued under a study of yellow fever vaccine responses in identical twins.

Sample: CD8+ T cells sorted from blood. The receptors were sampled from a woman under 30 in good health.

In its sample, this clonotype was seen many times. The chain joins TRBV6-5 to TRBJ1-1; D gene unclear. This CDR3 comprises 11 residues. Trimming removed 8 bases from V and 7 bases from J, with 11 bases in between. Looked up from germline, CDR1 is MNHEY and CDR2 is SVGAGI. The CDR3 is CASGNLFEAFF. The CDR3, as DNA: TGTGCCAGCGGAAACCTTTTTGAAGCTTTCTTT.

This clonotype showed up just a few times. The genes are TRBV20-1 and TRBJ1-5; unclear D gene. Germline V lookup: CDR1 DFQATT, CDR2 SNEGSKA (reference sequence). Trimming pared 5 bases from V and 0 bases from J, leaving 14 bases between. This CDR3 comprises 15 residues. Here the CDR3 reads CSAPSTRSSNQPQHF. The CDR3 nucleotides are TGCAGTGCTCCCTCGACACGGAGTAGCAATCAGCCCCAGCATTTT.

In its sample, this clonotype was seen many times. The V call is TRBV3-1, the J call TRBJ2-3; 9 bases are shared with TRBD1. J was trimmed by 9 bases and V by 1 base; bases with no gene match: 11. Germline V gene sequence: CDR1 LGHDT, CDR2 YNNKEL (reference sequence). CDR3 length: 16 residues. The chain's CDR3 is CASSQGWDRVDGTQYF. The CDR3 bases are TGTGCCAGCAGCCAAGGATGGGACAGGGTCGATGGAACGCAGTATTTT.

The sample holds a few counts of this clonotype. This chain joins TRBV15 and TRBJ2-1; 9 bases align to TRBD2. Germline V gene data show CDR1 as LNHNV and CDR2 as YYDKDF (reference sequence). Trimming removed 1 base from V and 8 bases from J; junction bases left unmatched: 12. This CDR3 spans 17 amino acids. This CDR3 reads CATSRVISGSPTDEQFF. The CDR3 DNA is TGTGCCACCAGCAGAGTTATTAGCGGGAGCCCGACCGATGAGCAGTTCTTC.

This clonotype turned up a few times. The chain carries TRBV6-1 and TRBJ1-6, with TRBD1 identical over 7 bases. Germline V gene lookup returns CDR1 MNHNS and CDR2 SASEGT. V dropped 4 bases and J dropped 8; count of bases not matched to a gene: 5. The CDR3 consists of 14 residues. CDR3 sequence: CASSAGQNYSPLHF. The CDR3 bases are TGTGCCAGCAGTGCGGGACAGAACTATTCACCCCTCCACTTT.

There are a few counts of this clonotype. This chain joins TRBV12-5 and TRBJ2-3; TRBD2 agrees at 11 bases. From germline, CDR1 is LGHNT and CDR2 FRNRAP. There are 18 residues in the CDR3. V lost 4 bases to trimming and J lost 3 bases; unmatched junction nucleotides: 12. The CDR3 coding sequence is TGTGCTAGTGGTTCCGCTCGGACTAGCGGGTTTGGGACAGATACGCAGTATTTT. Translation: CASGSARTSGFGTDTQYF. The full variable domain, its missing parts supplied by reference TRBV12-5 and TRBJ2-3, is DARVTQTPRHKVTEMGQEVTMRCQPILGHNTVFWYRQTMMQGLELLAYFRNRAPLDDSGMPKDRFSAEMPDATLATLKIQPSEPRDSAVYFCASGSARTSGFGTDTQYFGPGTRLTVL.

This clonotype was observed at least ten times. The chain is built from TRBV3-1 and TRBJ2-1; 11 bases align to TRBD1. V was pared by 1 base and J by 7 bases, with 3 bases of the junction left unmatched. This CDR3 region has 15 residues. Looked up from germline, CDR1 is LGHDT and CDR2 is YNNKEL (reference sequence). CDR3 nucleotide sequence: TGTGCCAGCAGCCAAGGCGGGACAGGGGGTAATGAGCAGTTCTTC. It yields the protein CASSQGGTGGNEQFF.

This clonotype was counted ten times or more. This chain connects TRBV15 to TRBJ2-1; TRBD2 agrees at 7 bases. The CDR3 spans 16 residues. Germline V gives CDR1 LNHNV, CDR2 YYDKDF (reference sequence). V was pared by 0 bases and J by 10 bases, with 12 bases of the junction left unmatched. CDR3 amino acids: CATSRDVRLAVGEQFF. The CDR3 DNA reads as TGTGCCACCAGCAGAGATGTAAGACTAGCTGTTGGCGAGCAGTTCTTC.

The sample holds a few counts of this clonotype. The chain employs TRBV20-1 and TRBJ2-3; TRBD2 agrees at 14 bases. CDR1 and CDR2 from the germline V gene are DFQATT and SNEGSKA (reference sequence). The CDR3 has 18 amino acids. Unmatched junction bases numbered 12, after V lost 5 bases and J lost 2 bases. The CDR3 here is CSAHSGGTSGGFTDTQYF. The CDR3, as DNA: TGCAGTGCTCACTCGGGGGGGACTAGCGGGGGCTTCACAGATACGCAGTATTTT.